This T cell receptor (beta chain) was retrieved from a study of blood T cell repertoires in COVID-19 (TCRdb year 2020). With respect to the entire study: Samples from collaborators originated in the United States, Italy and Spain and spanned both the acute and convalescent phases of COVID-19. The sample metadata nearly always contained a de-identified subject ID, COVID-19 status, age in years and sex. HLA class I and class II types, where available, came from metadata supplied by the sample provider rather than from assay-based typing. Subjects who had been exposed to COVID-19, were actively infected with it, or had recovered from it provided the deeply sampled blood TCRbeta repertoires that made up the dataset. The prospective study material was composed of cDNA or gDNA derived from T cells, B-cell-depleted T cells, or PBMCs. The repertoires were released in a freely available public database intended as a resource for research on the immune response to SARS-CoV-2. Samples came from the ongoing ImmuneRACE study (first 160 participants) plus 1,254 subjects from 6 global collaborators.

TCRbeta CDR3 regions were amplified from genomic DNA using the immunoSEQ Assay, a bias-controlled multiplex PCR. The study's own analysis went as follows. The number of nucleated cells in each sample was estimated by amplification of reference gene primers within the assay. To quantify the absolute abundance of each unique TCRbeta CDR3 rearrangement, sequence reads were collapsed and filtered. Productive Simpson clonality was computed per sample as the square root of Simpson's diversity index over productive rearrangements. In TCRdb, the immuneACCESS table is reduced to in-frame sequences with V and J assigned. These tables do not hold every clone; where another copy was compared, an unresolved V gene accounts for under half, and the others remain unexplained. That table gives V, J and clone size, and the DNA gave D and trimming. Recorded for this sample are under 150,000 clones; 88% of them occurred a single time. The top ten clones comprise about 28% of the sample.

Concerning this clone: Its antigen target is currently unknown. No qualities accompany the bases; no much larger clone lies one base away.

The CDR3 spans 13 residues, from the cysteine through the phenylalanine. CDR3 DNA only is kept here, 39 bases in frame from base 1. V was cut back by 4 bases and J by 4 bases, leaving a gap of 10 bases between them. The germline V gene yields SQVTM for CDR1 and ANQGSEA for CDR2. Each collaborating institution followed its own protocols to collect whole blood in K2EDTA tubes. For TCRbeta analysis, collaborators shipped samples as frozen whole blood, isolated PBMCs, or DNA extracted from either of those sample types. The full study reports these points: The quantity of clinical and demographic metadata differed by source and by participant and was supplied without curation.

The rearranged chain carries TRBV29-1 and TRBJ2-2; no D gene can be assigned with confidence. This clonotype was sampled from a human donor in a cohort sampled during active COVID-19. Sequences were obtained from peripheral blood. The CDR3 protein: CSVGSGSTGELFF. The sequenced DNA: TGCAGCGTTGGGAGTGGCTCCACCGGGGAGCTGTTTTTT.